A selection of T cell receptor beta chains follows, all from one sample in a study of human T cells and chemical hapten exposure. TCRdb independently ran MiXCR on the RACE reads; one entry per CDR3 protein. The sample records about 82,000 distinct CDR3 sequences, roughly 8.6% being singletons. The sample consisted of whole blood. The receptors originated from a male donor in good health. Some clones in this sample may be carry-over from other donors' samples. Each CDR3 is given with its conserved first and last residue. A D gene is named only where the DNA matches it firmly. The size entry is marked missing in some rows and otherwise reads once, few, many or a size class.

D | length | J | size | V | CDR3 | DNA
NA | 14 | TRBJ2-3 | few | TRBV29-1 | CSVEDRQGSDTQYF | TGCAGCGTTGAAGATCGACAAGGGTCAGATACGCAGTATTTT
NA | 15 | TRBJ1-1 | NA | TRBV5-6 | CASSWRPRGNTEAFF | TGTGCCAGCAGCTGGCGGCCGAGAGGGAACACTGAAGCTTTCTTT
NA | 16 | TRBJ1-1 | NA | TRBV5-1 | CASSLVQGPDGTEAFF | TGCGCCAGCAGCTTGGTCCAGGGACCAGACGGCACTGAAGCTTTCTTT
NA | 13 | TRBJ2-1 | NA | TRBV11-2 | CASSLDTNNEQFF | TGTGCCAGCAGCTTAGATACCAACAATGAGCAGTTCTTC
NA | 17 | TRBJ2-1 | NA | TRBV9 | CASSTPAGLAGGNEQFF | TGTGCCAGCAGCACTCCGGCAGGACTAGCAGGGGGCAATGAGCAGTTCTTC
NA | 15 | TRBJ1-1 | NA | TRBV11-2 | CASSLGRERNTEAFF | TGTGCCAGCAGCTTAGGTCGGGAGAGGAACACTGAAGCTTTCTTT
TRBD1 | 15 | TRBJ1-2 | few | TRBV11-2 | CASSVETGGDYGYTF | TGTGCCAGCAGTGTGGAGACAGGGGGCGACTATGGCTACACCTTC
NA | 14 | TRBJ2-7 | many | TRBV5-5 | CASSLVVSSYEQYF | TGTGCCAGCAGCCTGGTAGTGAGCTCCTACGAGCAGTACTTC
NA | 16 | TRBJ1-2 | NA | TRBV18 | CASSLRRADFNYGYTF | TGTGCCAGCTCACTCCGGCGGGCGGATTTTAACTATGGCTACACCTTC
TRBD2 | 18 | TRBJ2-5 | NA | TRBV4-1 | CASSQVETSGSRQETQYF | TGCGCCAGCAGCCAAGTGGAGACTAGCGGGAGTCGACAAGAGACCCAGTACTTC
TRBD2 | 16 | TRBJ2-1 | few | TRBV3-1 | CASSQVAGRFYNEQFF | TGTGCCAGCAGCCAAGTAGCGGGGAGGTTCTACAATGAGCAGTTCTTC
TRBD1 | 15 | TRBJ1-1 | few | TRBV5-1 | CASSLAVQGDTEAFF | TGCGCCAGCAGCTTGGCGGTGCAGGGGGACACTGAAGCTTTCTTT
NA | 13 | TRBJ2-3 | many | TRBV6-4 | CASSEGPTDTQYF | TGTGCCAGCAGTGAGGGCCCGACAGATACGCAGTATTTT
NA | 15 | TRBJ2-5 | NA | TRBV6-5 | CASSRPRLGGETQYF | TGTGCCAGCAGTCGCCCACGGTTGGGTGGCGAGACCCAGTACTTC
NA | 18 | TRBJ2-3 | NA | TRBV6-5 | CASSQYFEGDWGTDTQYF | TGTGCCAGCAGTCAGTACTTCGAGGGTGACTGGGGCACAGATACGCAGTATTTT
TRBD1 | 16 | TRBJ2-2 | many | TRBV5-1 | CASSWNGQGGTGELFF | TGCGCCAGCAGCTGGAACGGACAGGGCGGCACCGGGGAGCTGTTTTTT
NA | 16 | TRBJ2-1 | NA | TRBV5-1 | CASSLGGASSYNEQFF | TGCGCCAGCAGCTTGGGAGGGGCCAGCTCCTACAATGAGCAGTTCTTC
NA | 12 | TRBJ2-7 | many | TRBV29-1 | CSVDLGRDEQYF | TGCAGCGTTGACCTAGGAAGAGACGAGCAGTACTTC